This TCR beta chain was sequenced in a study of OX40 agonist ivuxolimab in advanced cancers. For the study at large: A diagnosis of hepatocellular carcinoma, melanoma, renal cell or head and neck cancer was present in dose-escalation patients. Study observations and caveats: More expanded clones were found, on average, in CD8+ than in CD4+ T cells.

TCRdb's table, derived via immunoSEQ multiplex PCR, lists solely in-frame clones and lacks some. The sample records some 71,000 clones, 65% to 85% being singletons. This clone was observed a single time. Antigen: not known. The receptor comes from an adult with an advanced solid tumor such as melanoma, head and neck, liver or kidney cancer. This specimen was CD4+ or CD8+ T cells sorted from blood, taken in a trial of the OX40 agonist ivuxolimab.

The CDR3 region is CASRGDGYYGYTF. The DNA of the CDR3 is TGTGCCAGCAGAGGTGACGGATACTATGGCTACACCTTC. The chain is built from TRBV6-4 and TRBJ1-2; D unresolved. The CDR3 runs 13 residues. Germline lookup yields CDR1 MRHNA and CDR2 SNTAGT. V lost 6 bases and J 3 bases, leaving 11 bases between the germline ends.